This T cell receptor (beta chain) was identified in a study of blood T cell repertoires in COVID-19. Study details: Sites across the United States, Italy and Spain contributed samples from acute and convalescent COVID-19. Sources were T cells, B-cell-depleted T cells, or PBMCs; the material itself was cDNA or gDNA.

Trimming removed 5 bases from V and 4 bases from J, with 17 bases in between. The CDR3 totals 15 residues. Germline CDR1 reads MNHEY; CDR2 reads SVGAGI. Donors of Cohort 3 who recovered were those that had two negative PCRs, clearance, or symptom resolution. Sequencing was performed with immunoSEQ multiplex PCR; in TCRdb, only in-frame clones are kept and a portion is missing. The sample has over 150,000 clones, approximately 85% seen once; the top ten hold roughly 9%. V and J are TRBV6-5 and TRBJ1-1; perhaps TRBD1 as D (6 bases). This TCR was sampled from a woman in her late teens or twenties who had recovered from COVID-19. Sequencing was carried out using PBMCs or T cells enriched from blood (not recorded which). CDR3 bases: TGTGCCAGCAGTCCGACTAGGGGGGGGCTCACTGAAGCTTTCTTT. Amino acid sequence: CASSPTRGGLTEAFF.